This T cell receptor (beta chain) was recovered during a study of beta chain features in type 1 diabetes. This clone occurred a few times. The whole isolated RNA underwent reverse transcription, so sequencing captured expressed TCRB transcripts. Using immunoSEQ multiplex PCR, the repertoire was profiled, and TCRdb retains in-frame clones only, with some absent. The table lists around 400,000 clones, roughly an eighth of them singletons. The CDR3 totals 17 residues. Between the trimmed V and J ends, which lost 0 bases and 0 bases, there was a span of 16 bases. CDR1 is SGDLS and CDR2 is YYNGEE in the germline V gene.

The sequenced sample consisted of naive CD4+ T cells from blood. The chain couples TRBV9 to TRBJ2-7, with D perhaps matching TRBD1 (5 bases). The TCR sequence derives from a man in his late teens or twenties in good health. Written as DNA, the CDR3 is TGTGCCAGCAGCGTAGATGGTGGGGCAGGGAACTCCTACGAGCAGTACTTC. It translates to CASSVDGGAGNSYEQYF.